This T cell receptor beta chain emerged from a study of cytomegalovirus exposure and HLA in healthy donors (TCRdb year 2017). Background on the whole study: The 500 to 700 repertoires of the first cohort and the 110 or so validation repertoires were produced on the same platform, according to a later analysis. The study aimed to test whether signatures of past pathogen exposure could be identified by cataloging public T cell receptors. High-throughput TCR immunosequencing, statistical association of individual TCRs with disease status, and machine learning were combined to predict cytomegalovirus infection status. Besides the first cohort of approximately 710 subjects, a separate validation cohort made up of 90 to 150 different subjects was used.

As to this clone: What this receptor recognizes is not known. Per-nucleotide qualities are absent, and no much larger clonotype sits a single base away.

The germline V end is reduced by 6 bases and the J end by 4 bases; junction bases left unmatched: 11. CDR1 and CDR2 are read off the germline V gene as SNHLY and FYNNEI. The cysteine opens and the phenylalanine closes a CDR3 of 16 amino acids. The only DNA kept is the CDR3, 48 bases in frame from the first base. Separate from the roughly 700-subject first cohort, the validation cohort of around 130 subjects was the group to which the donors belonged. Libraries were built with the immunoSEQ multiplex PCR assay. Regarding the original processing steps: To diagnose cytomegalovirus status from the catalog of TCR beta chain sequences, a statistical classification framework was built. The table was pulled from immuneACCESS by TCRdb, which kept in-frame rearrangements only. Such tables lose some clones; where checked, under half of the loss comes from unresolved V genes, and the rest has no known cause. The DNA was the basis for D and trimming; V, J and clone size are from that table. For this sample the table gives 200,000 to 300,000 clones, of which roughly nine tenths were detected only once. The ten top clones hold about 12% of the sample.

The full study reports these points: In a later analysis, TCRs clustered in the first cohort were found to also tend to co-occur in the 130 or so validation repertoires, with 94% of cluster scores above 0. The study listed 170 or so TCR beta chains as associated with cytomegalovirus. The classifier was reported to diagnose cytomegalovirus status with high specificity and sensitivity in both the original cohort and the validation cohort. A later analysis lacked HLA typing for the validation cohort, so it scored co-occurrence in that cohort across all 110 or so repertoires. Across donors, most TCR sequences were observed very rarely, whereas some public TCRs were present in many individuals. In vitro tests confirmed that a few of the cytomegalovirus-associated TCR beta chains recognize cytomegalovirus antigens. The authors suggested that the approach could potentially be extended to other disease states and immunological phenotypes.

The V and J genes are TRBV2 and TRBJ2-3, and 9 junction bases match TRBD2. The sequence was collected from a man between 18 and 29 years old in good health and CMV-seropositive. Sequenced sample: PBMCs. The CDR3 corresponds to CASRGRLAAGPDTQYF. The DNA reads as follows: TGTGCCAGCAGAGGCAGACTAGCGGCCGGCCCAGATACGCAGTATTTT.